The rows below give T cell receptor beta chains drawn from one sample of a study of Ad26.COV2.S vaccination and SARS-CoV-2 variants. The repertoire was sequenced with immunoSEQ multiplex PCR; TCRdb's copy has only in-frame clones and lacks some. This table has around 450,000 clones, roughly 88% appearing once. Sequenced here: peripheral blood, sampled in a trial of Ad26.COV2.S vaccine versus placebo. The receptors were gathered from a person aged 18-60 years who received the Ad26.COV2.S COVID-19 vaccine or a placebo. Each CDR3 is given with its conserved first and last residue. The D gene is left open where the match is weak. Clone size is stated in some rows and not others, as once, few, many or a class when expanded.

CDR3 DNA	CDR3 protein	clone size	V gene	D gene	CDR3 length	J gene
TGTGCCAGCAGCCAAGATCAGGACAGGGCCAATCAGCCCCAGCATTTT	CASSQDQDRANQPQHF	-	TRBV14	TRBD1	16	TRBJ1-5
TGTGCCAGGAGAAGAGGGGGCCCCGAGCAGTACTTC	CARRRGGPEQYF	-	TRBV21-1	-	12	TRBJ2-7
TGTGCCAGCAGCCGCAGGGGACAGGGCATGGACGAGCAGTACTTC	CASSRRGQGMDEQYF	-	TRBV14	TRBD1	15	TRBJ2-7
TGTGCCAGCAGGGGGGCCCGGCCCACAGATACGCAGTATTTT	CASRGARPTDTQYF	once	TRBV2	-	14	TRBJ2-3
TGCGCCAGCAGCTTGGGGTTTCATGGGACGTCCTACAATGAGCAGTTCTTC	CASSLGFHGTSYNEQFF	-	TRBV5-1	-	17	TRBJ2-1
TGTGCCAGCAGCGCCGGGCCGGCTTACAATGAGCAGTTCTTC	CASSAGPAYNEQFF	once	TRBV6-5	-	14	TRBJ2-1
TGTGCCAGGAGAGGTAGAGGGGCGAACACTGAAGCTTTCTTT	CARRGRGANTEAFF	-	TRBV27	-	14	TRBJ1-1
TGTGCCAGCAGCCAAGATGTCGGGACACGAAATTCACCCCTCCACTTT	CASSQDVGTRNSPLHF	-	TRBV3-1/TRBV3-2	-	16	TRBJ1-6
TGTGCCAGCAGTTACGGGCAGGGGAGCGCAGATACGCAGTATTTT	CASSYGQGSADTQYF	-	TRBV6-5	-	15	TRBJ2-3
TGCGCCAGCAGCTTGGACGGGGTTAGCACAGATACGCAGTATTTT	CASSLDGVSTDTQYF	-	TRBV5-1	-	15	TRBJ2-3
TGTGCCAGTAGCGGACTAGCGGCCCCCTACGAGCAGTACTTC	CASSGLAAPYEQYF	-	TRBV19	TRBD2	14	TRBJ2-7
TGCGCCAGCAGCCCGCCTGGAGGGACAGGCCGTACTAATGAAAAACTGTTTTTT	CASSPPGGTGRTNEKLFF	-	TRBV4-1	TRBD1	18	TRBJ1-4
TGTGCCAGCAGCGATCCCAACTATGGCTACACCTTC	CASSDPNYGYTF	-	TRBV2	-	12	TRBJ1-2
TGTGCCAGCAGCTTGCGTGTGGGCGGGGGCCACAACAATGAGCAGTTCTTC	CASSLRVGGGHNNEQFF	-	TRBV11-3	-	17	TRBJ2-1
TGTGCCAGCAGCCAGAACAGATATCAGCCCCAGCATTTT	CASSQNRYQPQHF	few	TRBV11-2	-	13	TRBJ1-5
TGTGCCAGCAGTACCGGACCGGGGGAGAACTATGGCTACACCTTC	CASSTGPGENYGYTF	-	TRBV28	-	15	TRBJ1-2
TGTGCCAGTAGTGTCCCACGTCCCGATACGAACACCGGGGAGCTGTTTTTT	CASSVPRPDTNTGELFF	-	TRBV19	-	17	TRBJ2-2
TGTGCCAGCAGCTTAAGTGGCGGCAAGCAGTTCTTC	CASSLSGGKQFF	-	TRBV11-3	-	12	TRBJ2-1
TGTGCCAGCAGTGACTCGCGGGGTACTGAAGCTTTCTTT	CASSDSRGTEAFF	-	TRBV6-4	-	13	TRBJ1-1
TGTGCCAGCAGTTACTCGACGGGCGGTAGCAATCAGCCCCAGCATTTT	CASSYSTGGSNQPQHF	-	TRBV6-2/TRBV6-3	-	16	TRBJ1-5
TGTGCCAGACCCCCACAGGGAAGCCTACGATTAGATCAGCCCCAGCATTTT	CARPPQGSLRLDQPQHF	few	TRBV2	-	17	TRBJ1-5
TGTGCCAGCAGCTCCGGGACTAGCGGGGGGGAGACCCAGTACTTC	CASSSGTSGGETQYF	-	TRBV5-4	TRBD2	15	TRBJ2-5
TGTGCCAGTAGTGAGGGACTTGCCTACGAGCAGTACTTC	CASSEGLAYEQYF	-	TRBV19	-	13	TRBJ2-7
TGTGCCAGCAGTTACCCCCGGGACAGGGGCGGCTATGGCTACACCTTC	CASSYPRDRGGYGYTF	-	TRBV6-5	TRBD1	16	TRBJ1-2
TGCAGCGCCCAATGGGCCTATGGCTACACCTTC	CSAQWAYGYTF	-	TRBV29-1	-	11	TRBJ1-2
TGTGCCAGCAGCGTAGACGAGAGGACGCAGTATTTT	CASSVDERTQYF	-	TRBV9	-	12	TRBJ2-3
TGCGCCAGCAGTCCTCCTCGGGGGGCCCTACAATACAATGAGCAGTTCTTC	CASSPPRGALQYNEQFF	-	TRBV23-1	-	17	TRBJ2-1
TGTGCCAGCAGGGCGGACAGGGGAAATGGCTACACCTTC	CASRADRGNGYTF	-	TRBV6-5	TRBD1	13	TRBJ1-2
TGTGCCAGCAGTCCCTTTACACAGAGTTCCTTTTCTGGCTACACCTTC	CASSPFTQSSFSGYTF	-	TRBV28	-	16	TRBJ1-2
TGTGCCAGCAGTTACTCAAGGACAGTAGAGACCCAGTACTTC	CASSYSRTVETQYF	-	TRBV6-5	-	14	TRBJ2-5
TGTGCCTGGAGTGTATCGGGGCCGGGACTAGCGTACAATGAGCAGTTCTTC	CAWSVSGPGLAYNEQFF	-	TRBV30	TRBD2	17	TRBJ2-1
TGTGCCAGCAGCCCCGGCAGGGCGATTAGTGAAGCTTTCTTT	CASSPGRAISEAFF	-	TRBV28	-	14	TRBJ1-1
TGTGCCAGCAGCACGACCAGGGACTCGATAAATGAGCAGTTCTTC	CASSTTRDSINEQFF	-	TRBV11-1	-	15	TRBJ2-1
TGTGCCACCAGCAGAGTGATGACAGGGGGAGCGGGGGGGAGCACCGGGGAGCTGTTTTTT	CATSRVMTGGAGGSTGELFF	-	TRBV15	-	20	TRBJ2-2
TGTGCCAGCAGCCCGGACGGACAGAGGCCAATCTATAATTCACCCCTCCACTTT	CASSPDGQRPIYNSPLHF	-	TRBV5-5	-	18	TRBJ1-6
TGTGCCAGCAGCGGAGGGGCAGGGTCCGCAACTAATGAAAAACTGTTTTTT	CASSGGAGSATNEKLFF	-	TRBV9	-	17	TRBJ1-4
TGTGCCAGTAGTCTCCAGGGACACCTCTACGAGCAGTACTTC	CASSLQGHLYEQYF	-	TRBV19	-	14	TRBJ2-7
TGTGCCAGCAGCTTAGATGGCTCCAGGTGGTTCTTC	CASSLDGSRWFF	-	TRBV7-8	-	12	TRBJ2-1
TGTGCCAGCAGTTACAGCCTAGCGGTCGCAGATACGCAGTATTTT	CASSYSLAVADTQYF	-	TRBV6-2/TRBV6-3	TRBD2	15	TRBJ2-3
TGTGCCAGCAGTCCCAGGGTGGAAGCTTTCTTT	CASSPRVEAFF	-	TRBV2	-	11	TRBJ1-1
TGCAGCGTTGATGGGCCATCGAACACTGAAGCTTTCTTT	CSVDGPSNTEAFF	-	TRBV29-1	-	13	TRBJ1-1
TGTGCCAGCAGTGGGTCAGGATTACACGAGCAGTACTTC	CASSGSGLHEQYF	-	TRBV2	-	13	TRBJ2-7
TGTGCCACCAGGACAGGGGAGTACGGGGAGCTGTTTTTT	CATRTGEYGELFF	once	TRBV10-3	TRBD1	13	TRBJ2-2
TGTGCCAGCAGCTCGCGGACGGGATCAGCCTACAATGAGCAGTTCTTC	CASSSRTGSAYNEQFF	-	TRBV7-3	-	16	TRBJ2-1
TGTGCCCGCGCCCTAGAGGGCGGGGGGACCTACAATGAGCAGTTCTTC	CARALEGGGTYNEQFF	-	TRBV30	TRBD2	16	TRBJ2-1
TGTGCCAGCAGCGATCATGACAGGGTATGGAATTCACCCCTCCACTTT	CASSDHDRVWNSPLHF	-	TRBV6-6	TRBD1	16	TRBJ1-6
TGTGCCAGCAAGCGGGGGGGCGGGAATGAGCAGTTCTTC	CASKRGGGNEQFF	-	TRBV28	TRBD2	13	TRBJ2-1
TGCGCCAGCAGCCAAGCAAGCGGGGCGGGCACCGGGGAGCTGTTTTTT	CASSQASGAGTGELFF	-	TRBV4-1	TRBD2	16	TRBJ2-2
TGCGCCAGCAGCTTGACCGGGACATCAGATCAGCCCCAGCATTTT	CASSLTGTSDQPQHF	-	TRBV5-1	-	15	TRBJ1-5
TGTGCCAGCAAGGGGGGCGCGGAAGAGACCCAGTACTTC	CASKGGAEETQYF	-	TRBV2	-	13	TRBJ2-5
TGTGCCAGCAGCTTAAGTCGTAGAATCCTCCACTTT	CASSLSRRILHF	-	TRBV11-2	-	12	TRBJ1-6
TGTGCCAGCAGTCCCTCCGGAACTAACACCGGGGAGCTGTTTTTT	CASSPSGTNTGELFF	-	TRBV27	-	15	TRBJ2-2
TGCGCCAGCAGCTTGGAGCCGCAGGGGGTCTACGAGCAGTACTTC	CASSLEPQGVYEQYF	-	TRBV5-1	TRBD1	15	TRBJ2-7
TGTGCCAGCACCCCTAGCGGGGGGACCACAGATACGCAGTATTTT	CASTPSGGTTDTQYF	-	TRBV28	TRBD2	15	TRBJ2-3
TGCGCCAGCAGCCAAGATGTGCACAGGGGAGTCGGTCAGCCCCAGCATTTT	CASSQDVHRGVGQPQHF	-	TRBV4-3	TRBD1	17	TRBJ1-5